This TCR beta chain appears in the sequencing data of a study of shared clonotypes between healthy human individuals. Study context: Ranging from 18 to 49 in age, donors were a couple of women and three men.

Under the authors' procedure: Junction-only sequences without quality scores were provided by ImmunoSEQ, so filtering was different. Assay: immunoSEQ multiplex PCR; the TCRdb copy retains only in-frame clones and omits some. The DNA gave D and trimming, while V, J and clone size come from that table. The sample lists some 2,000,000 clones; about 94% were seen once. The germline CDR1 and CDR2 sequences are MNHNS and SASEGT. CDR3 size: 16 residues. Comment on this clone: A read error may account for a junction end that differs from germline.

The sequence was collected from a young man in good health. The chain uses TRBV6-1 and TRBJ2-5; TRBD1 aligns across 12 bases. Sequencing input: naive CD4+ T cells sorted from blood. Regarding subset: CD45RA+ positively selected. The CDR3 is CASSVGTGGPQGTQYF. CDR3 sequence (DNA): TGTGCCAGCAGTGTCGGGACAGGGGGCCCGCAAGGGACCCAGTACTTC.